These 28 T cell receptor beta chains were sequenced from one sample in a study of cytomegalovirus exposure and HLA in healthy donors. This PCR relied on a set of 60 Vbeta primers and 13 Jbeta primers. TCRdb's copy holds only in-frame clones and misses some; the assay was immunoSEQ multiplex PCR. The sample records around 150,000 clones, roughly 80% being singletons. The sample was PBMCs. The receptors shown here come from a human donor in good health.

The chain employs TRBV5-1 and TRBJ2-1, with 7 bases that match TRBD2. This CDR3 has 13 amino acids. The germline V gene has CDR1 SGHRS and CDR2 YFSETQ. V gave up 8 bases and J gave up 0 bases; unmatched junction bases: 2. The CDR3 sequence is CARAGSSYNEQFF. The CDR3 DNA is TGCGCCAGAGCGGGGAGCTCCTACAATGAGCAGTTCTTC. Combining the CDR3 with reference TRBV5-1 and TRBJ2-1 gives the whole variable domain KAGVTQTPRYLIKTRGQQVTLSCSPISGHRSVSWYQQTPGQGLQFLFEYFSETQRNKGNFPGRFSGRQFSNSRSEMNVSTLELGDSALYLCARAGSSYNEQFFGPGTRLTVL.

The chain is built from TRBV7-2 and TRBJ2-1, with TRBD2 matching over 9 bases. CDR1 and CDR2 from the germline V gene are SGHTA and FQGNSA. This CDR3 contains 15 residues. V lost 3 bases to trimming and J lost 4 bases; unmatched junction nucleotides: 4. DNA of the CDR3: TGTGCCAGCAGCTTTAGCGGGGGAACTTACAATGAGCAGTTCTTC. The encoded protein is CASSFSGGTYNEQFF.

The J gene is TRBJ2-3, the V gene TRBV27, with 10 bases aligning to TRBD1. Germline trimming cut 5 bases from V and 6 bases from J; bases unmatched to any gene: 11. Germline CDR1 MNHEY, CDR2 SMNVEV (reference sequence). The CDR3 is 16 residues long. CDR3 sequence (DNA): TGTGCCAGCAGTGCTGGACAGGGGGGCGCCACGGATACGCAGTATTTT. The encoded protein is CASSAGQGGATDTQYF.

The chain joins TRBV5-1 to TRBJ2-3; 9 nucleotides line up with TRBD2. V was clipped by 0 bases and J by 4 bases; unmatched bases: 6. Germline values: CDR1 SGHRS, CDR2 YFSETQ. The CDR3 totals 16 residues. CDR3 in amino acids: CASSLEASGASDTQYF. In DNA, the CDR3 is TGCGCCAGCAGCTTGGAGGCTAGCGGGGCCTCAGATACGCAGTATTTT.

In DNA form, the CDR3 reads TGTGCCAGCAGCGTAGGCTACGGACAGGGGATAGGTGGCTACACCTTC. Protein product: CASSVGYGQGIGGYTF. The chain joins TRBV9 to TRBJ1-2, with 9 bases identical to TRBD1. The CDR3 has 16 residues. V shed 0 bases, J shed 7 bases, and the junction held 10 bases outside the gene matches. Germline V lookup: CDR1 SGDLS, CDR2 YYNGEE.

The gene calls are TRBV5-1 and TRBJ1-3, with 8 bases matching TRBD1. Germline V CDR1 and CDR2: SGHRS, YFSETQ. The CDR3 is 14 residues long. V dropped 0 bases and J dropped 4; count of bases not matched to a gene: 0. For the CDR3, the DNA is TGCGCCAGCAGCTTGGACAGGGGGGGAAACACCATATATTTT. Translating it yields CASSLDRGGNTIYF.

This clone was recorded once. This chain joins TRBV10-1 and TRBJ2-3; 10 bases align to TRBD2. J was trimmed by 6 bases and V by 0 bases; bases with no gene match: 6. Germline lookup yields CDR1 WNHNN and CDR2 SYGVQD (reference sequence). This CDR3 has 16 amino acids. CDR3 coding DNA: TGCGCCAGCAGTGAGTCTAAGCGGGGGGGCCCGGATACGCAGTATTTT. This gives the protein CASSESKRGGPDTQYF.

The rearrangement links TRBV18 to TRBJ1-1, with 11 bases identical to TRBD1. V trimming: 3 bases; J trimming: 5 bases; junction bases outside the gene matches: 8. The CDR3 runs 16 residues. In germline, CDR1 is KGHSH, CDR2 LQKENI. The CDR3 region has the DNA TGTGCCAGCTCACCGGGACAGGGGGGTCTTATAACTGAAGCTTTCTTT. This gives the protein CASSPGQGGLITEAFF.

This chain connects TRBV11-3 to TRBJ2-2, with D possibly being TRBD2 (6 bases). CDR3 size: 15 residues. Germline lookup yields CDR1 SGHNT and CDR2 YENEEA. Trimming cost V 4 bases and J 2 bases, with 11 bases left between them. This CDR3 reads CASSSHGGNTGELFF. In DNA form, the CDR3 reads TGTGCCAGCAGCTCTCACGGGGGTAACACCGGGGAGCTGTTTTTT.

This chain links TRBV19 with TRBJ1-4, with 7 bases fitting TRBD1. V shed 5 bases and J 4 bases; nucleotides not matched to a gene: 4. Germline values: CDR1 LNHDA, CDR2 SQIVND (reference sequence). CDR3 length: 14 amino acids. The CDR3 sequence: CASSHRGNNEKLFF. The CDR3 DNA reads TGTGCCAGTAGTCACAGGGGCAATAATGAAAAACTGTTTTTT.

The chain links TRBV5-1 to TRBJ2-5; 9 nucleotides agree with TRBD1. Germline V CDR1 and CDR2: SGHRS, YFSETQ. J was trimmed by 2 bases and V by 4 bases; bases with no gene match: 9. CDR3 length: 16 amino acids. Here the CDR3 DNA reads TGCGCCAGCAGCCAATCCCCGGGGACAGGGCAAGAGACCCAGTACTTC. As protein: CASSQSPGTGQETQYF.

The chain carries TRBV6-5 and TRBJ2-1, with D perhaps TRBD2 (6 bases). The CDR3 runs 15 residues. V was clipped by 2 bases and J by 5 bases, with 13 bases between them. Germline CDR1 MNHEY, CDR2 SVGAGI. CDR3 nucleotide sequence: TGTGCCAGCAGTTACATCCGGGGGAGAAACAATGAGCAGTTCTTC. It is translated as CASSYIRGRNNEQFF.

This clone was counted a single time. V and J are TRBV2 and TRBJ1-2; 11 bases are a match to TRBD1. Per the germline V gene, CDR1 is SNHLY and CDR2 is FYNNEI. V gave up 6 bases and J gave up 7 bases; unmatched junction bases: 10. The CDR3 runs 15 residues. CDR3 sequence reads: CASRAYTGTGGGYTF. CDR3 coding DNA: TGTGCCAGCAGGGCTTACACCGGGACAGGGGGTGGCTACACCTTC. The full variable domain, its missing parts supplied by reference TRBV2 and TRBJ1-2, is EPEVTQTPSHQVTQMGQEVILRCVPISNHLYFYWYRQILGQKVEFLVSFYNNEISEKSEIFDDQFSVERPDGSNFTLKIRSTKLEDSAMYFCASRAYTGTGGGYTFGSGTRLTVV.

V is TRBV19 and J is TRBJ1-3; D not resolved. The CDR3 is made up of 16 amino acids. Germline lookup yields CDR1 LNHDA and CDR2 SQIVND (reference sequence). V lost 3 bases to trimming and J lost 0 bases, with 12 bases between them. The CDR3 nucleotides read TGTGCCAGTAGTATCGGCTTGGCGGACTCTGGAAACACCATATATTTT. Amino acids: CASSIGLADSGNTIYF.

The V and J genes are TRBV19 and TRBJ1-6; 9 nucleotides align to TRBD1. This CDR3 is built from 15 residues. Trimming at V came to 3 bases and at J to 9 bases, leaving 6 bases not matched to a gene. Germline V gene lookup returns CDR1 LNHDA and CDR2 SQIVND (reference sequence). The CDR3: CASSIYRGLGSPLHF. As DNA, the CDR3 is TGTGCCAGTAGTATCTACAGGGGGCTTGGTTCACCCCTCCACTTT.

The chain is built from TRBV6-5 and TRBJ1-2, with a possible D match to TRBD1 (6 bases). Trimming cost V 6 bases and J 2 bases, with 10 bases left between them. The germline CDR1 and CDR2 sequences are MNHEY and SVGAGI. CDR3 size: 13 residues. CDR3: CASSRTENYGYTF. As DNA, the CDR3 is TGTGCCAGCAGCAGGACAGAAAACTATGGCTACACCTTC.

The V call is TRBV5-1, the J call TRBJ2-7, with D tentatively TRBD1 (6 bases). V was clipped by 3 bases and J by 6 bases, with 16 bases between them. Per the germline V gene, CDR1 is SGHRS and CDR2 is YFSETQ. CDR3 length: 14 residues. The chain's CDR3 is CASSSTGNSGEQYF. CDR3 DNA: TGCGCCAGCAGCTCAACAGGGAATTCGGGCGAGCAGTACTTC.

This chain connects TRBV5-6 to TRBJ2-2, with TRBD2 identical over 8 bases. Per germline, CDR1 SGHDT and CDR2 YYEEEE. The length of the CDR3 is 16 residues. V trimming: 2 bases; J trimming: 5 bases; junction bases outside the gene matches: 8. The chain's CDR3 is CASSFGTGLVTGELFF. DNA of the CDR3: TGTGCCAGCAGCTTTGGTACGGGACTAGTAACCGGGGAGCTGTTTTTT.

The chain is built from TRBV10-1 and TRBJ2-1; a possible D gene is TRBD2 (5 bases). Germline-derived CDR1 and CDR2 are WNHNN and SYGVQD (reference sequence). Trimming took 4 bases from V and 3 from J, leaving 7 bases between them. The length of the CDR3 is 13 residues. The CDR3 bases are TGCGCCAGCAGTGGGGGAGACTACAATGAGCAGTTCTTC. The encoded protein is CASSGGDYNEQFF.

The chain uses TRBV2 and TRBJ1-2; D ambiguous. V was pared by 1 base and J by 8 bases, with 8 bases between. Germline CDR1 and CDR2: SNHLY and FYNNEI. The CDR3 is 12 amino acids. CDR3: CASSEGRGGYTF. CDR3 sequence (DNA): TGTGCCAGCAGTGAAGGACGAGGAGGCTACACCTTC.

The chain joins TRBV12-5 to TRBJ2-1, with 8 nucleotides matching TRBD2. J lost 6 bases, V lost 2 bases, and 3 bases had no gene match. CDR1 and CDR2 from the germline V gene are LGHNT and FRNRAP. This CDR3 has 14 amino acids. CDR3 region: CASGLRGGINEQFF. Written as DNA, the CDR3 is TGTGCTAGTGGTTTGCGGGGGGGTATCAATGAGCAGTTCTTC.

This clone appeared a few times. At one boundary the junction diverges from the germline segment, which might be a read error. The chain recombines TRBV7-7 with TRBJ1-3, with D perhaps TRBD1 (6 bases). The CDR3 has 13 amino acids. Germline V gene data show CDR1 as SSHAT and CDR2 as FNYEAQ (reference sequence). For the CDR3, the DNA is TGTGCTAGCAGCTTAGGACAGGGAAACACCATATATTTT. This translates into CASSLGQGNTIYF.

This sequence joins TRBV7-2 and TRBJ2-1, with 10 positions matching TRBD2. The CDR3 sequence is 13 residues long. Per the germline V gene, CDR1 is SGHTA and CDR2 is FQGNSA. V trimming: 11 bases; J trimming: 7 bases; junction bases outside the gene matches: 8. CDR3 DNA: TGTGCCGTTGGGGAACTAGCGGGGAATGAGCAGTTCTTC. Protein sequence: CAVGELAGNEQFF. The variable domain in full, completed from reference TRBV7-2 and TRBJ2-1, reads GAGVSQSPSNKVTEKGKDVELRCDPISGHTALYWYRQSLGQGLEFLIYFQGNSAPDKSGLPSDRFSAERTGGSVSTLTIQRTQQEDSAVYLCAVGELAGNEQFFGPGTRLTVL.

The chain employs TRBV27 and TRBJ2-5, with D maybe TRBD1 (7 bases). This CDR3 region has 14 residues. Per the germline V gene, CDR1 is MNHEY and CDR2 is SMNVEV (reference sequence). Trimming pared 1 base from V and 5 bases from J, leaving 11 bases between. The CDR3 bases are TGTGCCAGCAGTTTATTCCCAGGGGGGGAGACCCAGTACTTC. Protein: CASSLFPGGETQYF.

This chain joins TRBV6-1 and TRBJ1-5, with 7 bases aligning to TRBD1. V dropped 10 bases and J dropped 5; count of bases not matched to a gene: 8. Germline CDR1 MNHNS, CDR2 SASEGT. The CDR3 length is 13 residues. The CDR3 is CATQIDRDQPQHF. The CDR3 region has the DNA TGTGCCACCCAAATTGACAGGGATCAGCCCCAGCATTTT.

This clone was recorded only once. The chain links TRBV21-1 to TRBJ1-2; TRBD1, the table's D call, lacks a check against the DNA. TRBV21-1 is flagged as a pseudogene. CDR3 length equals 14 residues. The CDR3 DNA reads TGTGCCAGCAGCAAAGCCGGGACACCGTATGGCTACACCTTC. It encodes CASSKAGTPYGYTF.

This clone was recorded a few times. The rearrangement links TRBV19 to TRBJ2-3; maybe TRBD2 (5 bases). The CDR3 consists of 14 residues. From germline, CDR1 is LNHDA and CDR2 SQIVND (reference sequence). The germline V and J ends were trimmed by 9 bases and 10 bases, with 23 bases remaining between them. CDR3 in DNA: TGTGCCAGCGAGAGCAGGCCGTGGACCGGGGCGCAGTATTTT. Translated: CASESRPWTGAQYF.

In its sample, this clone was seen once. The genes are TRBV7-9 and TRBJ2-3, with a tentative D call TRBD2 (7 bases). CDR3 length: 15 residues. Trimming left V 6 bases short and J 2 bases short, with 15 bases between. In germline, CDR1 is SEHNR, CDR2 FQNEAQ (reference sequence). CDR3 in amino acids: CASSQIGGPTDTQYF. The CDR3 bases are TGTGCCAGCAGTCAGATCGGGGGGCCCACAGATACGCAGTATTTT.